This T cell receptor (beta chain) was profiled in a study of T cell responses to AZD1222 COVID-19 vaccine. TCRdb's copy holds only in-frame clones and misses some; the assay was immunoSEQ multiplex PCR. The sample includes about 180,000 clones, 70% to 90% of them seen just once. This clone was picked up one time. Its antigen is as yet unknown. Study results and limitations: Of the AZD1222 recipients, only 6 or 7 were seropositive at baseline. Spike-specific TCR repertoires showed rising breadth and depth after two AZD1222 doses. Mostly white British, mostly female donors; authors suggested clonal diversity may be underestimated.

This TCR came from an adult who received the AZD1222 COVID-19 vaccine. The sequencing here drew on peripheral blood, taken 28 days after the second AZD1222 dose.

CDR3: CASSWLGSSYEQYF. DNA of the CDR3: TGTGCCAGCAGCTGGTTGGGTAGCTCCTACGAGCAGTACTTC. The genes are TRBV7-2 and TRBJ2-7, with D unclear. Between the trimmed V and J ends, which lost 4 bases and 0 bases, there was a span of 10 bases. Per germline, CDR1 SGHTA and CDR2 FQGNSA. This CDR3 comprises 14 residues.